What follows is one TCR beta chain and its context. The target antigen is unknown. This CDR3 has 17 residues. Germline V gene sequence: CDR1 MNHEY, CDR2 SMNVEV (reference sequence). The data belong to a study of monozygotic twins with inflammatory bowel disease. Study-wide points: Clonotype overlap with others was lower in IBD patients than in healthy twins, a difference that was greatest with disease activity.

TCRdb re-called the 5' RACE reads and gives one entry per CDR3 protein, without DNA. The sample has 200,000 to 250,000 distinct CDR3 sequences, and its top ten clones hold roughly 8%. The sequence was obtained from a human donor with ulcerative colitis or Crohn's disease, or a healthy co-twin of an affected twin (not recorded which). The sequenced sample was blood. This rearrangement joins TRBV27 to TRBJ2-7; TCRdb returns TRBD2, unconfirmable since there is no DNA. CDR3: CASSLFPPVIGGYEQYF.